The sequence of this T cell receptor (beta chain) was determined in a study of PD-1 blockade in classical Hodgkin lymphoma. Notes on this clone: What it binds is not known.

All patients relapsed after autologous stem cell transplantation, and brentuximab vedotin exposure varied. J gave up 6 bases and V 7 bases, and 9 bases lay outside the gene matches. CDR3 length equals 14 residues. Germline CDR1 SGHAT, CDR2 FQNNGV. Clones were read by immunoSEQ multiplex PCR, and TCRdb kept only the in-frame ones, dropping some. The sample includes more than 140,000 clones, less than 80% of them seen just once. Study-level results: While CD8+ TCR diversity did not rise significantly by C4D1, CD4+ TCR diversity did. Nivolumab initiation under 1 year post-ASCT meant exclusion. Before treatment, TCR diversity in newly diagnosed patients was reportedly lower than in healthy donors. The diversity seen at baseline in complete responders resembled that of newly diagnosed patients.

The sequence came from a human donor with classical Hodgkin lymphoma. The V and J genes are TRBV11-2 and TRBJ2-3; TRBD2 aligns across 8 bases. The source material was peripheral blood mononuclear cells (PBMCs), sampled before the second cycle of nivolumab. CDR3 coding DNA: TGTGCCAGCACCATAGCGGGGTACATGGATACGCAGTATTTT. Its translation is CASTIAGYMDTQYF.